This T cell receptor (beta chain) emerged from a study of T cell changes during pregnancy in multiple sclerosis (dated by TCRdb to between 2018 and 2021). With respect to the entire study: The study looked at changes in the T cell repertoire across pregnancy in women with multiple sclerosis.

Libraries were built with the immunoSEQ multiplex PCR assay. TCRdb limited this immuneACCESS table to in-frame rearrangements with V and J called. A share of clones is missing; checked studies link under half to unresolved V genes, and the rest is unexplained. This sample holds some 57,000 clones; about 89% were observed only once. 0.49% of the sample comes from the top ten. Reading the germline V gene gives CDR1 ENHRY and CDR2 SYGVKD. From the cysteine up to the phenylalanine, the CDR3 has a length of 14 residues. Only the CDR3 part of the read is kept: 42 bases, read in frame from the first base. V is cut by 2 bases and J by 2 bases, and the space between the germline ends is 9 bases. The count of this clone is one. It has no known antigen specificity. No much larger clone exists at a distance of one base, and base qualities are not known.

This receptor was taken from a female donor in good health, enrolled as a control in a pregnancy study. Sequenced here: CD4+ T cells from peripheral blood mononuclear cells, sampled after pregnancy. The V and J segments used are TRBV10-3 and TRBJ2-5; the best D guess is TRBD1, with 6 bases matching. The CDR3 corresponds to CAISEGGQQETQYF. The DNA sequence is as follows: TGTGCCATCAGTGAGGGTGGACAGCAAGAGACCCAGTACTTC.